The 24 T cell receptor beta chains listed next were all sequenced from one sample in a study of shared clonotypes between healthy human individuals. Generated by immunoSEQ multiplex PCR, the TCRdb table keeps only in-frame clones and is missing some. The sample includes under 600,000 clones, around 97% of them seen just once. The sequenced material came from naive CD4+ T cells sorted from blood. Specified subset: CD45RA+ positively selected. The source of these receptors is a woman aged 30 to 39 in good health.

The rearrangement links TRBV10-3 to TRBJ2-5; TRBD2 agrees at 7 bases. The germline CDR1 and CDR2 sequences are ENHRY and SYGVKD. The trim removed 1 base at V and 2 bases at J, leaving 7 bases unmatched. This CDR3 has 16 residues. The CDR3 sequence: CAISEFRWTSQETQYF. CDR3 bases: TGTGCCATCAGTGAGTTTAGGTGGACTAGTCAAGAGACCCAGTACTTC.

The CDR3 loop reads CASSLSWGFSSYNEQFF. CDR3 in DNA: TGTGCCAGCAGCTTGTCCTGGGGGTTTAGCTCCTACAATGAGCAGTTCTTC. J is TRBJ2-1 and V is TRBV5-8; D tentatively fits TRBD1 or TRBD2 (5 bases each). CDR3 length: 17 amino acids. Germline CDR1 and CDR2: SGHTS and YDEGEE. V was clipped by 1 base and J by 0 bases, with 14 bases between them. Using reference TRBV5-8 and TRBJ2-1 for the parts outside the CDR3, the full variable domain is EAGVTQSPTHLIKTRGQQATLRCSPISGHTSVYWYQQALGLGLQFLLWYDEGEERNRGNFPPRFSGRQFPNYSSELNVNALELEDSALYLCASSLSWGFSSYNEQFFGPGTRLTVL.

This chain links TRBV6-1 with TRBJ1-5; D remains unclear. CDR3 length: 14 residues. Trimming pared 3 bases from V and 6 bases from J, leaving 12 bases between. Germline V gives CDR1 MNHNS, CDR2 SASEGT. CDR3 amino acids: CASSDRLLSQPQHF. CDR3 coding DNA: TGTGCCAGCAGTGACAGGCTACTTAGTCAGCCCCAGCATTTT.

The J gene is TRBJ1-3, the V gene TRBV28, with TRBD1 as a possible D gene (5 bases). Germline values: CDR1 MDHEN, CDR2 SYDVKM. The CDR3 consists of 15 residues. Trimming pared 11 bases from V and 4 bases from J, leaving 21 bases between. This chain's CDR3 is CASSGQGATGNTIYF. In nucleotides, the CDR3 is TGTGCCTCCTCGGGGCAGGGAGCGACAGGAAACACCATATATTTT.

CDR3 loop: CASSPIFYEQYF. As DNA, the CDR3 is TGTGCCAGCAGTCCGATCTTCTACGAGCAGTACTTC. The gene calls are TRBV2 and TRBJ2-7; D call uncertain. This CDR3 is 12 amino acids long. Germline V gene lookup returns CDR1 SNHLY and CDR2 FYNNEI. Trimming removed 5 bases at V and 3 bases at J, with 8 bases between. Full variable domain (remainder filled in from reference TRBV2 and TRBJ2-7): EPEVTQTPSHQVTQMGQEVILRCVPISNHLYFYWYRQILGQKVEFLVSFYNNEISEKSEIFDDQFSVERPDGSNFTLKIRSTKLEDSAMYFCASSPIFYEQYFGPGTRLTVT.

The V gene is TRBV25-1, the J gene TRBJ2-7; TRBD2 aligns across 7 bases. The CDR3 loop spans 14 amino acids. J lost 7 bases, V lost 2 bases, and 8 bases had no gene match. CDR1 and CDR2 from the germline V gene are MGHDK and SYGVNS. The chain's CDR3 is CASSEAGEQLEQYF. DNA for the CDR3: TGTGCCAGCAGTGAAGCGGGAGAACAGCTTGAGCAGTACTTC.

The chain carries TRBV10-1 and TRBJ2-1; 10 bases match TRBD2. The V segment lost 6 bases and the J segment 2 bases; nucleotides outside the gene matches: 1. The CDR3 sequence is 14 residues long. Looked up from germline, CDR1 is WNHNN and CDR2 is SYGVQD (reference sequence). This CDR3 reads CASSLAGAYNEQFF. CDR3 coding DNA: TGCGCCAGCAGCCTAGCGGGAGCCTACAATGAGCAGTTCTTC.

The chain's CDR3 is CASSPTAYGYTF. The DNA of the CDR3 is TGTGCCAGCAGTCCCACCGCTTATGGCTACACCTTC. The chain employs TRBV28 and TRBJ1-2, with D unclear. The V end lost 5 bases, the J end lost 5 bases, and 9 bases lay between the germline ends. The germline V gene encodes CDR1 MDHEN and CDR2 SYDVKM. CDR3 length: 12 residues.

Here the CDR3 DNA reads TGTGCCAGCTCACCACAGCGAACACTCACCGGGGAGCTGTTTTTT. Protein sequence: CASSPQRTLTGELFF. The rearrangement links TRBV18 to TRBJ2-2; D is unclear. The CDR3 is 15 residues long. V lost 1 base and J lost 4, with 10 bases in between. The germline CDR1 and CDR2 sequences are KGHSH and LQKENI. The full variable domain, with the rest looked up from reference TRBV18 and TRBJ2-2, is NAGVMQNPRHLVRRRGQEARLRCSPMKGHSHVYWYRQLPEEGLKFMVYLQKENIIDESGMPKERFSAEFPKEGPSILRIQQVVRGDSAAYFCASSPQRTLTGELFFGEGSRLTVL.

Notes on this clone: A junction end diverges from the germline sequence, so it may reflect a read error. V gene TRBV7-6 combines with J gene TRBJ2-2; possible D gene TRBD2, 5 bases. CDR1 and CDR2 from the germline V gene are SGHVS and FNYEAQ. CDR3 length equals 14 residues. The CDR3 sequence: CASSVASSPGELFF. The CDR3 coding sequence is TGTGCCAGCAGCGTAGCTAGCTCCCCCGGGGAGCTGTTTTTT.

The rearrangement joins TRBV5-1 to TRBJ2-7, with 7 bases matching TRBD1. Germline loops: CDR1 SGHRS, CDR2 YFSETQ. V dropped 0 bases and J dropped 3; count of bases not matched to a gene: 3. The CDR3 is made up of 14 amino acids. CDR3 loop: CASSLGTGFYEQYF. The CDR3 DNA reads TGCGCCAGCAGCTTGGGGACAGGCTTCTACGAGCAGTACTTC.

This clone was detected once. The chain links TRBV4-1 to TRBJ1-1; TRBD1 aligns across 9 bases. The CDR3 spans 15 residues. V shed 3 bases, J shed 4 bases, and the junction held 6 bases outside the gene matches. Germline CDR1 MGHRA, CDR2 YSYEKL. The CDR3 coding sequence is TGCGCCAGCAGCCACCAAAACAGGGGGCTCACTGAAGCTTTCTTT. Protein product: CASSHQNRGLTEAFF.

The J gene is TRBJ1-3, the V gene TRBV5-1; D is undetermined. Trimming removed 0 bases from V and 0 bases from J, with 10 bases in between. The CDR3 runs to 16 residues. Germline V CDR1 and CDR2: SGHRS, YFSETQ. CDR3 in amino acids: CASSLEGPISGNTIYF. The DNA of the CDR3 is TGCGCCAGCAGCTTGGAAGGACCGATCTCTGGAAACACCATATATTTT.

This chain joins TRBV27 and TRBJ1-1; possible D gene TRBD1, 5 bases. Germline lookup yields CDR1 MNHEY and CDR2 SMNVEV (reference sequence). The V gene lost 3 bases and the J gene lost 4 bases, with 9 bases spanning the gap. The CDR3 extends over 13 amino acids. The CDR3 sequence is CASSFVRGTEAFF. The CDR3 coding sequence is TGTGCCAGCAGTTTTGTGAGGGGCACTGAAGCTTTCTTT.

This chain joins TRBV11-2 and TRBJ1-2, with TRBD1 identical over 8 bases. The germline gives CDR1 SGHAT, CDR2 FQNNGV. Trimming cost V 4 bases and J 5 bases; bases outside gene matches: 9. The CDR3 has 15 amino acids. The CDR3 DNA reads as TGTGCCAGCAGCTCATCTGGACAGGGTGGATATGGCTACACCTTC. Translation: CASSSSGQGGYGYTF.

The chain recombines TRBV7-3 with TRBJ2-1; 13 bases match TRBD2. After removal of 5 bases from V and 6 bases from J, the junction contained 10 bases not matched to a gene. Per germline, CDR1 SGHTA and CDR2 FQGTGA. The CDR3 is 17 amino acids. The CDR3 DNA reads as TGTGCCAGCAGCCGCGGGACTAGCGGGGCCCTTTTCAATGAGCAGTTCTTC. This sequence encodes CASSRGTSGALFNEQFF.

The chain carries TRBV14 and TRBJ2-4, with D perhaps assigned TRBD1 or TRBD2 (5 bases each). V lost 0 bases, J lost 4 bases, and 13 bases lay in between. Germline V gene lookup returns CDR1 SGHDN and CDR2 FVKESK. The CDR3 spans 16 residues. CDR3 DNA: TGTGCCAGCAGCCAAGAAGGAATGGGACCAAAAAACATTCAGTACTTC. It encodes CASSQEGMGPKNIQYF.

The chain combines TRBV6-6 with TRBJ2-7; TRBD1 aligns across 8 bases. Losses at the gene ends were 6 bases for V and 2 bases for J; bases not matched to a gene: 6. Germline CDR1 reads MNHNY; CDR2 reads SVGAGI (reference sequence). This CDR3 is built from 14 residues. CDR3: CASSNGQGTYEQYF. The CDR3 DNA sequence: TGTGCCAGCAGCAATGGACAGGGAACCTACGAGCAGTACTTC.

The CDR3 loop is CASSQRGIGETQYF. CDR3 DNA sequence: TGTGCCAGCAGCCAAAGGGGAATAGGAGAGACCCAGTACTTC. This chain connects TRBV7-7 to TRBJ2-5, with a tentative D call TRBD1 (5 bases). This CDR3 is 14 amino acids long. In germline, CDR1 is SSHAT, CDR2 FNYEAQ (reference sequence). Between the trimmed V and J ends, which lost 5 bases and 4 bases, there was a span of 14 bases.

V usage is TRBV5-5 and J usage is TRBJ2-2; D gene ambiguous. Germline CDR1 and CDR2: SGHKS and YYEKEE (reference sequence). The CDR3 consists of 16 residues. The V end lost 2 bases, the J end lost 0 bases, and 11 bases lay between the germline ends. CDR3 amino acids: CASSFFQSANTGELFF. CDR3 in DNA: TGTGCCAGCAGCTTCTTTCAGAGCGCGAACACCGGGGAGCTGTTTTTT.

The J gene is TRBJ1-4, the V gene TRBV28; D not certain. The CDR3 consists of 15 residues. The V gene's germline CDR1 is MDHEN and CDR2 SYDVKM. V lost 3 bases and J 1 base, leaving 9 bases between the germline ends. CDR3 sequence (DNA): TGTGCCAGCAGTTTCATGGTGGGAACTAATGAAAAACTGTTTTTT. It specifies CASSFMVGTNEKLFF.

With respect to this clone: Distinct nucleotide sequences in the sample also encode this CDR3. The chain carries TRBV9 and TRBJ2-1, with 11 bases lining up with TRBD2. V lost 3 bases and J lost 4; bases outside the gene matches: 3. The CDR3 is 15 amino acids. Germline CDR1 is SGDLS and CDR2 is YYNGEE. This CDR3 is CASSATSGTYNEQFF. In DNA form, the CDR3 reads TGTGCCAGCAGCGCGACTAGCGGGACGTACAATGAGCAGTTCTTC.

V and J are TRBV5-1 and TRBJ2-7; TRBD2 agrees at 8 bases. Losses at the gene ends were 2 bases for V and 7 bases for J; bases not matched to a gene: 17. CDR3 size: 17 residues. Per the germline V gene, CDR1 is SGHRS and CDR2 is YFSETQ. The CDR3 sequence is CASSLDTWGLETTEQYF. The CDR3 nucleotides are TGCGCCAGCAGCTTAGACACTTGGGGACTAGAGACTACGGAGCAGTACTTC.

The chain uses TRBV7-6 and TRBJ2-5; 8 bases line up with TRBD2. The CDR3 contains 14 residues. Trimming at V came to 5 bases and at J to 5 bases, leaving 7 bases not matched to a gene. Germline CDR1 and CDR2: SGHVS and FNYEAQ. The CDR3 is CASSTGGSRETQYF. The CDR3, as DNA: TGTGCCAGCAGCACGGGAGGGAGTAGGGAGACCCAGTACTTC.